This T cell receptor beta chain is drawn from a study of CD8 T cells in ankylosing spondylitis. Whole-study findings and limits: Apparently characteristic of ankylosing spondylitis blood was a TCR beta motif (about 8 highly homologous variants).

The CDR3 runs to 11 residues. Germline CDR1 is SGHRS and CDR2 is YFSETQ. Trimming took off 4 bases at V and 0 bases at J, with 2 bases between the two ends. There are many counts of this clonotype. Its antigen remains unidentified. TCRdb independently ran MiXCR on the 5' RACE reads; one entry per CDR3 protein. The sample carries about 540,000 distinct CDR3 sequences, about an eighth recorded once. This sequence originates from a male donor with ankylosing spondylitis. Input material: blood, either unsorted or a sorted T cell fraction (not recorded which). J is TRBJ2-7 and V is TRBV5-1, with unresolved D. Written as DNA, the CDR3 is TGCGCCAGCAGCGACTCCTACGAGCAGTACTTC. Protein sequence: CASSDSYEQYF. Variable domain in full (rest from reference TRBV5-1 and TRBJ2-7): KAGVTQTPRYLIKTRGQQVTLSCSPISGHRSVSWYQQTPGQGLQFLFEYFSETQRNKGNFPGRFSGRQFSNSRSEMNVSTLELGDSALYLCASSDSYEQYFGPGTRLTVT.